These T cell receptor beta chains were read from a single sample in a study of shared clonotypes between healthy human individuals. The data were produced by immunoSEQ multiplex PCR, yet TCRdb's version contains in-frame clones alone and is incomplete. This table has 400,000 to 500,000 clones, 79% appearing once. The sequencing sample was made of PBMCs. These receptors all stem from a woman in her 40s in good health. Some clones in this sample may be carry-over from other donors' samples. Each CDR3 is given with its conserved first and last residue. The order of the fields is D gene, clone size, J gene, V gene, CDR3 protein. A D gene is named only where the DNA matches it firmly. Clone size is shown for a subset of rows, as once, few, many or a class of expanded clone.

-	few	TRBJ2-4	TRBV29-1	CSVYLTVTSKNIQYF
TRBD1	-	TRBJ1-2	TRBV4-2	CASSQDRGPSGNGYTF
-	-	TRBJ1-1	TRBV23-1	CASSPPGEGTEAFF
-	-	TRBJ2-7	TRBV7-2	CASSLRRDSYEQYF
TRBD2	-	TRBJ2-1	TRBV10-1	CASSELPSGRLNNEQFF
TRBD2	-	TRBJ2-5	TRBV28	CASRGGYWGQETQYF
-	many	TRBJ1-2	TRBV28	CASSLSDSYGYTF
TRBD2	-	TRBJ2-2	TRBV29-1	CSVKRELNTGELFF
-	-	TRBJ1-5	TRBV19	CASSPWMSNQPQHF
-	-	TRBJ2-6	TRBV6-1	CATGSDSAGANVLTF
TRBD1	-	TRBJ1-2	TRBV14	CASSQLQGANYGYTF
TRBD2	-	TRBJ2-7	TRBV7-2	CASTYGGTSSEQYF
-	few	TRBJ2-3	TRBV30	CAWRAVGAGNTDTQYF
TRBD2	-	TRBJ2-1	TRBV15	CATSRTGDAGLDYNEQFF
TRBD1	-	TRBJ2-7	TRBV15	CATSRLGTANSYEQYF
TRBD2	-	TRBJ2-3	TRBV6-6	CASRTPGLAGTDTQYF
-	-	TRBJ2-1	TRBV11-2	CASSLATTSYNEQFF
-	-	TRBJ2-3	TRBV4-1	CASSQGGSGASTDTQYF
-	-	TRBJ1-1	TRBV12-2	CASRLTQRGQGFTEAFF
TRBD1	few	TRBJ1-1	TRBV10-3	CAISEKDRETEAFF
TRBD2	-	TRBJ2-1	TRBV4-1	CASSPGGDSYNEQFF
TRBD1	once	TRBJ1-2	TRBV9	CASSATGEGYTF
-	-	TRBJ2-3	TRBV28	CASSFAGEAADTQYF
-	few	TRBJ2-3	TRBV5-4	CASSAQSDTQYF
-	-	TRBJ2-5	TRBV2	CASSTDRRVGRALQETQYF
-	-	TRBJ2-2	TRBV11-2	CASSLTSVGELFF
-	-	TRBJ1-1	TRBV5-6	CASSPTRNTEAFF
TRBD2	-	TRBJ2-7	TRBV7-9	CASSPGTSGSEQYF
-	-	TRBJ1-1	TRBV19	CASSPQGPASTEAFF
-	-	TRBJ1-1	TRBV7-8	CASSLPGPPGTEAFF
-	few	TRBJ1-2	TRBV27	CASSLRGPNYGYTF
-	few	TRBJ2-3	TRBV7-8	CASSLGGGTSTDTQYF
-	once	TRBJ2-2	TRBV7-9	CASSLGSNTGELFF
-	-	TRBJ1-2	TRBV4-1	CASSQDGIDYGYTF
-	-	TRBJ2-3	TRBV2	CASTQGGRYGTDTQYF
-	-	TRBJ2-5	TRBV18	CASSPLEYQETQYF
TRBD1	-	TRBJ2-2	TRBV28	CASCKGDRGFDTGELFF
TRBD2	-	TRBJ2-1	TRBV9	CASSVATSGTYNEQFF
-	-	TRBJ1-4	TRBV11-2	CASSLAPGREKLFF
TRBD1	-	TRBJ2-1	TRBV27	CASSLGGQGAYNEQFF
-	-	TRBJ1-1	TRBV7-9	CASSFLPGQAFF
TRBD2	many	TRBJ2-1	TRBV19	CASSLAPGLGQFF
-	medium-sized	TRBJ1-5	TRBV2	CASSYGYSNQPQHF
-	-	TRBJ1-5	TRBV6-1	CASSSHLQGQPQHF
TRBD1	-	TRBJ2-3	TRBV5-6	CASSWTGGADTQYF
-	-	TRBJ1-4	TRBV18	CASSTEAGEKLFF